This T cell receptor beta chain was found in a study of regulatory T cells in long-lasting Graves disease. As for time point: newly diagnosed GD, antithyroid drugs for less than 3 months. PBMC-extracted RNA yielded the TCR library. This CDR3 comprises 15 residues. Trimming left V 2 bases short and J 3 bases short, with 13 bases between. Per the germline V gene, CDR1 is SGHDN and CDR2 is FVKESK. Whole-study results and caveats: With a small sample size, accuracy may have been reduced.

Construction of the TCR beta libraries employed iRepertoire HTBI primers in conjunction with Arm-PCR of CDR3 regions. One entry per CDR3 protein results from TCRdb running MiXCR on the multiplex PCR reads. This table holds 350,000 to 500,000 distinct CDR3 sequences, around 15% found once. This clonotype was counted only a few times. Its antigen remains unidentified. These data were also reused for a study on T cells in Graves' hyperthyroidism and ophthalmopathy. From that second work: The TCR CDR3 first-round RT-PCR relied on the HTBI primer set.

This receptor was obtained from a woman in her forties or fifties with Graves disease. This specimen consisted of peripheral blood mononuclear cells (PBMCs), obtained at new diagnosis, from a patient treated with antithyroid drugs. This chain connects TRBV14 to TRBJ1-1; D might be TRBD1 (5 bases). CDR3 sequence reads: CASSQRRGWDTEAFF. CDR3 DNA sequence: TGTGCCAGCAGCCAAAGGAGGGGATGGGACACTGAAGCTTTCTTT. The whole variable domain, remainder taken from reference TRBV14 and TRBJ1-1, is EAGVTQFPSHSVIEKGQTVTLRCDPISGHDNLYWYRRVMGKEIKFLLHFVKESKQDESGMPNNRFLAERTGGTYSTLKVQPAELEDSGVYFCASSQRRGWDTEAFFGQGTRLTVV.